Below, 4 T cell receptor beta chains from the same sample are listed, as sequenced in a study of siplizumab effects on memory and regulatory T cells. Assay: immunoSEQ multiplex PCR; the TCRdb copy retains only in-frame clones and omits some. The table has under 130,000 clones, about 93% seen once. The source material was CD4+ T cells sorted from blood. Source of these receptors: a human donor in good health.

The gene calls are TRBV2 and TRBJ1-2; TRBD1 agrees at 9 bases. The CDR3 has 18 amino acids. Germline V gene lookup returns CDR1 SNHLY and CDR2 FYNNEI. Unmatched junction bases numbered 12, after V lost 0 bases and J lost 4 bases. This CDR3 reads CASSEALRGTGWVYGYTF. For the CDR3, the DNA is TGTGCCAGCAGTGAAGCGCTTCGGGGGACAGGGTGGGTCTATGGCTACACCTTC.

The chain combines TRBV29-1 with TRBJ1-1; D possibly corresponds to TRBD1 (5 bases). V dropped 4 bases and J dropped 4 bases, with 19 bases sitting between them. This CDR3 spans 15 amino acids. Germline loops: CDR1 SQVTM, CDR2 ANQGSEA. The CDR3 here is CSVGPQGGMSTEAFF. CDR3 in DNA: TGCAGCGTTGGTCCGCAGGGAGGAATGAGCACTGAAGCTTTCTTT.

The chain employs TRBV18 and TRBJ2-3, with a possible D match to TRBD1 (6 bases). Germline CDR1 KGHSH, CDR2 LQKENI. The V and J ends lost 1 base and 0 bases respectively, with 17 bases between them. The CDR3 loop spans 18 amino acids. CDR3 coding DNA: TGTGCCAGCTCACCACTTGGCCCAATGGGGGCTAGCACAGATACGCAGTATTTT. Protein sequence: CASSPLGPMGASTDTQYF.

The chain couples TRBV15 to TRBJ1-5; D is unresolved. Deletions cut 3 bases from V and 0 bases from J, with 12 bases between. Germline CDR1 reads LNHNV; CDR2 reads YYDKDF (reference sequence). The CDR3 spans 16 residues. CDR3 amino acids: CATSRALSRSNQPQHF. In DNA, the CDR3 is TGTGCCACCAGCAGGGCCCTTAGCCGTAGCAATCAGCCCCAGCATTTT.